This record covers a single T cell receptor beta chain. The sample is drawn from a study of blood T cell repertoires in COVID-19. The wider study: T cells, B-cell-depleted T cells, or PBMCs supplied cDNA or gDNA.

In the source study's methods: Nucleated cell number was recorded as an estimate derived from reference gene primer amplification. Method: immunoSEQ multiplex PCR; TCRdb's copy keeps in-frame clones and lacks some. That table gives V, J and clone size, and the DNA gave D and trimming. The table includes approximately 25,000 clones, under 85% detected once. The V segment lost 3 bases and the J segment 2 bases; nucleotides outside the gene matches: 4. The CDR3 has 14 residues. Germline V gene sequence: CDR1 MNHEY, CDR2 SMNVEV (reference sequence). Sequencing input: peripheral blood. The chain combines TRBV27 with TRBJ2-7; 7 bases fit TRBD2. The receptor comes from a man over 45 with COVID-19, enrolled during active disease. The CDR3 region is CASSLGRGAYEQYF. CDR3 coding DNA: TGTGCCAGCAGTTTGGGACGGGGGGCCTACGAGCAGTACTTC.